The sequence of this T cell receptor beta chain was determined in a study of blood T cell repertoires in COVID-19. Study overall: Donors in the United States, Italy and Spain gave samples during acute or convalescent COVID-19.

This CDR3 spans 15 amino acids. Germline-derived CDR1 and CDR2 are SGHTA and FQGTGA. J lost 8 bases, V lost 2 bases, and 7 bases had no gene match. TCRdb keeps only in-frame clones here, not all; method: immunoSEQ multiplex PCR. This sample carries a few hundred thousand clones, about 85% of them seen once, and the ten largest clones take 3.5% to 4%. The chain has TRBV7-3 and TRBJ2-1, with 9 bases aligning to TRBD2. Sequenced input: peripheral blood. This receptor was identified in a man younger than 30 with active or convalescent COVID-19. The CDR3 nucleotides are TGTGCCAGCAGCTTACTCGGCGGGAGGGTCGATGAGCAGTTCTTC. Translated: CASSLLGGRVDEQFF.